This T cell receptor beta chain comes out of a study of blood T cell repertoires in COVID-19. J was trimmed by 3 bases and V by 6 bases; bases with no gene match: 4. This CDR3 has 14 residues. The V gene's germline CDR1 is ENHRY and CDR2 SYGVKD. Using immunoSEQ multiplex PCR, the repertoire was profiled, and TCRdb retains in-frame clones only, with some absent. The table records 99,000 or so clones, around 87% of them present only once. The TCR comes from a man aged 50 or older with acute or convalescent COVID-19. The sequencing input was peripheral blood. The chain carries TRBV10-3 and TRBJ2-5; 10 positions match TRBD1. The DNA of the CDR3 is TGTGCCATCAGACAAGGGACAGGGGAAGAGACCCAGTACTTC. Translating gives CAIRQGTGEETQYF.